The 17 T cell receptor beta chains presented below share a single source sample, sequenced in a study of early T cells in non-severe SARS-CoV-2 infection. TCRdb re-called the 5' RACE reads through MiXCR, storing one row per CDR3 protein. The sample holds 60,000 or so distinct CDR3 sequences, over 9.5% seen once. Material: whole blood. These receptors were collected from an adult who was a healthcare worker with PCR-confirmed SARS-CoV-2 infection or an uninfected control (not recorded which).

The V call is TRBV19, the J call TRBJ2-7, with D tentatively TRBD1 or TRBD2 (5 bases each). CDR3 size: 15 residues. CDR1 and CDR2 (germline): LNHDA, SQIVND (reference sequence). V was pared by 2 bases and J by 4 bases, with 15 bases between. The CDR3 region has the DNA TGTGCCAGTAGTATATCTCCGGGACGGTCTTACGAGCAGTACTTC. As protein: CASSISPGRSYEQYF.

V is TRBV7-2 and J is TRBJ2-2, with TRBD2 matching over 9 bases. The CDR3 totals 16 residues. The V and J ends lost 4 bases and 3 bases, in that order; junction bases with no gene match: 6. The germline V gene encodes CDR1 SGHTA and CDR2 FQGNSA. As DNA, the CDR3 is TGTGCCAGCAGCTCCCTAGCGGGACGGGACACCGGGGAGCTGTTTTTT. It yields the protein CASSSLAGRDTGELFF. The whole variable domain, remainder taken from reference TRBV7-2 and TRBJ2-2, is GAGVSQSPSNKVTEKGKDVELRCDPISGHTALYWYRQSLGQGLEFLIYFQGNSAPDKSGLPSDRFSAERTGGSVSTLTIQRTQQEDSAVYLCASSSLAGRDTGELFFGEGSRLTVL.

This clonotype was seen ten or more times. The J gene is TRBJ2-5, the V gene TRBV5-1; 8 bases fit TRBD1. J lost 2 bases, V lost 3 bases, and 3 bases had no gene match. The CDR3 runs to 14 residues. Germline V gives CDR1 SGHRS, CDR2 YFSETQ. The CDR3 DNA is TGCGCCAGCAGCTCCTGGACAGGGCAAGAGACCCAGTACTTC. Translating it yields CASSSWTGQETQYF.

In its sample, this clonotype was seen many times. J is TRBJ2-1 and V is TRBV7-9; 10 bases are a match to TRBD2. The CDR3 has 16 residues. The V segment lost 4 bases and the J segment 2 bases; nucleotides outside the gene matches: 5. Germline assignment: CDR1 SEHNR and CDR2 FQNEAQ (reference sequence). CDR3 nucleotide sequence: TGTGCCAGCAGCTCCCAGAGCGGGGGGGCCTACAATGAGCAGTTCTTC. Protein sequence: CASSSQSGGAYNEQFF.

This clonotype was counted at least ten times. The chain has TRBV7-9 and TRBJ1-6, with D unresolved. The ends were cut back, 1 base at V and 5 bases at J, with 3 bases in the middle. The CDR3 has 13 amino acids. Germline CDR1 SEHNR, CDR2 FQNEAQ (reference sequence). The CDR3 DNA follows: TGTGCCAGCAGCTTAGGGGATAATTCACCCCTCCACTTT. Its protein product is CASSLGDNSPLHF. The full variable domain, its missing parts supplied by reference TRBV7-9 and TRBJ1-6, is DTGVSQNPRHKITKRGQNVTFRCDPISEHNRLYWYRQTLGQGPEFLTYFQNEAQLEKSRLLSDRFSAERPKGSFSTLEIQRTEQGDSAMYLCASSLGDNSPLHFGNGTRLTVT.

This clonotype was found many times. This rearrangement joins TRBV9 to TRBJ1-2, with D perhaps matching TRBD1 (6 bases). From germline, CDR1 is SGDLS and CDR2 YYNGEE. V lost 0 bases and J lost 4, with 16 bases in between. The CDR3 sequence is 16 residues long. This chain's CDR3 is CASSVVEGRGSYGYTF. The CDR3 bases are TGTGCCAGCAGCGTAGTAGAGGGCAGGGGTTCCTATGGCTACACCTTC.

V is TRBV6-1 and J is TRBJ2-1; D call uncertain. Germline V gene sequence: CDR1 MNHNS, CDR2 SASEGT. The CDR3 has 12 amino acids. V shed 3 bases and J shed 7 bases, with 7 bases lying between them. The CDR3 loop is CASSDWVNEQFF. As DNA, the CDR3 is TGTGCCAGCAGTGACTGGGTGAATGAGCAGTTCTTC.

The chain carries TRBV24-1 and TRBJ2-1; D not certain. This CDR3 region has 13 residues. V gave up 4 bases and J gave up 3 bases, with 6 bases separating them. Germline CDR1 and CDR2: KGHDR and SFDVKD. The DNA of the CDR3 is TGTGCCACCAGTGACAGCGACTACAATGAGCAGTTCTTC. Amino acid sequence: CATSDSDYNEQFF.

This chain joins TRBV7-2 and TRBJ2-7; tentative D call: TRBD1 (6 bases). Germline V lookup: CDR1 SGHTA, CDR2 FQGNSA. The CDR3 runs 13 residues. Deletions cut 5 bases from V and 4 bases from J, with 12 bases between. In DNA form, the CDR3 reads TGTGCCAGCAGCGCCGCGGACAGATACGAGCAGTACTTC. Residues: CASSAADRYEQYF.

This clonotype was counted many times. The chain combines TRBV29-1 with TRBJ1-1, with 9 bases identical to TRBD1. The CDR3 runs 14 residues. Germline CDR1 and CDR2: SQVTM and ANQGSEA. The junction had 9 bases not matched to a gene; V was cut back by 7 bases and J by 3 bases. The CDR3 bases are TGCAGCGCACAAAGGGGGACAGGGCACACTGAAGCTTTCTTT. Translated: CSAQRGTGHTEAFF.

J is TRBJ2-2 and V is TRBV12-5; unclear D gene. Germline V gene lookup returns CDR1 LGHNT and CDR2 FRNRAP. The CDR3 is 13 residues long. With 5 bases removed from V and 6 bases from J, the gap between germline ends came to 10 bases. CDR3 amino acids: CASGTVASGELFF. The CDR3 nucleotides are TGTGCTAGTGGTACCGTCGCGTCCGGGGAGCTGTTTTTT. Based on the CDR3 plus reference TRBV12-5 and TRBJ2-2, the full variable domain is DARVTQTPRHKVTEMGQEVTMRCQPILGHNTVFWYRQTMMQGLELLAYFRNRAPLDDSGMPKDRFSAEMPDATLATLKIQPSEPRDSAVYFCASGTVASGELFFGEGSRLTVL.

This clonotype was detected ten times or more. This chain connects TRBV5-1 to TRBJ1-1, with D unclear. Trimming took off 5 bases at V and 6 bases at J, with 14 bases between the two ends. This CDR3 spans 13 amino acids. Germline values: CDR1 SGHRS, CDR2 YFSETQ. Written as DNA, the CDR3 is TGCGCCAGCAGGGTGGCAGGCGGTCCTGAAGCTTTCTTT. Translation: CASRVAGGPEAFF.

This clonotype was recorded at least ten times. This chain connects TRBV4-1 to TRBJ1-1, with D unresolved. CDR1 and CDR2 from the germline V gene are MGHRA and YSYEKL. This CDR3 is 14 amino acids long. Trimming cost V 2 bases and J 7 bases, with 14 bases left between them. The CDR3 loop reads CASSQPGMVVEAFF. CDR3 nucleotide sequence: TGCGCCAGCAGCCAACCCGGGATGGTGGTTGAAGCTTTCTTT.

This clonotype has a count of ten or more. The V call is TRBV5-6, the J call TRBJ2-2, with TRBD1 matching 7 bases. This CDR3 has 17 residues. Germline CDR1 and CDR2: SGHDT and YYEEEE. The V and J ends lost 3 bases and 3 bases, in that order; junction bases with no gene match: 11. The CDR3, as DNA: TGTGCCAGCAGCTCCGAATGGGGTGGGACAGACACCGGGGAGCTGTTTTTT. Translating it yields CASSSEWGGTDTGELFF.

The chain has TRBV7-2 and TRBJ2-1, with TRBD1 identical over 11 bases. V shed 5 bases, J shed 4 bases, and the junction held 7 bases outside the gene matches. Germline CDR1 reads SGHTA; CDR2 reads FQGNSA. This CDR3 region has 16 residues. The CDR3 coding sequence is TGTGCCAGCAGCACCCGGACAGGGGGCGGATACAATGAGCAGTTCTTC. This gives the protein CASSTRTGGGYNEQFF.

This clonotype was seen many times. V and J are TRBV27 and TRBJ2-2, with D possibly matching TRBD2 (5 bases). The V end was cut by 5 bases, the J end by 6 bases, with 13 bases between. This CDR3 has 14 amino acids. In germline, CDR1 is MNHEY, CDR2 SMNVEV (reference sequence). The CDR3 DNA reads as TGTGCCAGCAGTCTAGCACGATGGTCCGGGGAGCTGTTTTTT. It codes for CASSLARWSGELFF.

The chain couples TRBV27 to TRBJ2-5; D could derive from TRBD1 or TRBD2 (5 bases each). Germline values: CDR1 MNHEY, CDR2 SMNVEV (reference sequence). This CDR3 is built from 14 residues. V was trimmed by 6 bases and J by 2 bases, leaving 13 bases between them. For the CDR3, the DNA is TGTGCCAGCAGAGATCTGGGACGACAAGAGACCCAGTACTTC. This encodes CASRDLGRQETQYF.